These 26 T cell receptor beta chains came from one sample sequenced in a study of blood T cell repertoires in COVID-19. Some clones are missing from TCRdb's copy, which holds only in-frame ones; the method was immunoSEQ multiplex PCR. The sample contains roughly 360,000 clones, approximately 88% of which appear only once. Sequencing used PBMCs or T cells enriched from blood (not recorded which). Every receptor here comes from a woman aged 25 to 39 with acute COVID-19.

The chain recombines TRBV7-8 with TRBJ2-4, with D perhaps matching TRBD1 (6 bases). The germline gives CDR1 SGHVS, CDR2 FQNEAQ. The CDR3 has 15 residues. Deletions cut 1 base from V and 0 bases from J, with 7 bases between. The CDR3 bases are TGTGCCAGCAGCTTAGGGGGGCTAGCCAAAAACATTCAGTACTTC. It codes for CASSLGGLAKNIQYF.

This chain links TRBV5-1 with TRBJ2-3, with D perhaps matching TRBD1 (8 bases). The CDR3 runs 14 residues. V was shortened by 1 base and J by 4 bases, with 10 bases between the two germline ends. The germline gives CDR1 SGHRS, CDR2 YFSETQ. The CDR3 reads CASSLTGGADTQYF. CDR3 sequence (DNA): TGCGCCAGCAGCTTGACAGGGGGGGCAGATACGCAGTATTTT.

The chain uses TRBV7-2 and TRBJ2-7; D might be TRBD2 (6 bases). V was pared by 5 bases and J by 0 bases, with 11 bases between. This CDR3 is built from 14 residues. Germline CDR1 reads SGHTA; CDR2 reads FQGNSA. The DNA of the CDR3 is TGTGCCAGCAGCGTAGGAGGGATCTCCTACGAGCAGTACTTC. Translated: CASSVGGISYEQYF. Full variable domain (rest looked up from reference TRBV7-2 and TRBJ2-7): GAGVSQSPSNKVTEKGKDVELRCDPISGHTALYWYRQSLGQGLEFLIYFQGNSAPDKSGLPSDRFSAERTGGSVSTLTIQRTQQEDSAVYLCASSVGGISYEQYFGPGTRLTVT.

This chain connects TRBV18 to TRBJ1-1; TRBD1 matches 9 bases. The CDR3 length is 15 residues. Trimming at V came to 5 bases and at J to 3 bases, leaving 7 bases not matched to a gene. CDR1 KGHSH and CDR2 LQKENI come from the germline V gene. In DNA form, the CDR3 reads TGTGCCAGCTCATCCGAACAGGGGGCGTACACTGAAGCTTTCTTT. Translation: CASSSEQGAYTEAFF. The full variable domain, in which reference TRBV18 and TRBJ1-1 provide the parts outside the CDR3, is NAGVMQNPRHLVRRRGQEARLRCSPMKGHSHVYWYRQLPEEGLKFMVYLQKENIIDESGMPKERFSAEFPKEGPSILRIQQVVRGDSAAYFCASSSEQGAYTEAFFGQGTRLTVV.

The rearrangement joins TRBV7-8 to TRBJ1-2, with D perhaps matching TRBD1 (6 bases). Trimming removed 8 bases at V and 4 bases at J, with 14 bases between. Per the germline V gene, CDR1 is SGHVS and CDR2 is FQNEAQ. This CDR3 is built from 13 residues. CDR3 bases: TGTGCCAGCGGGGGAGACAGGTTCTATGGCTACACCTTC. This encodes CASGGDRFYGYTF.

V is TRBV11-2 and J is TRBJ1-3; TRBD1 aligns across 9 bases. V dropped 4 bases and J dropped 3; count of bases not matched to a gene: 7. CDR1 is SGHAT, CDR2 FQNNGV, per germline. CDR3 length: 16 residues. The CDR3 region is CASSSWGTGSGNTIYF. CDR3 nucleotide sequence: TGTGCCAGCAGCTCTTGGGGGACAGGGAGTGGAAACACCATATATTTT.

The V gene is TRBV29-1, the J gene TRBJ1-3, with 7 bases fitting TRBD1. This CDR3 is built from 15 residues. With V trimmed by 6 bases and J by 0 bases, 8 bases remained unmatched. CDR1 and CDR2 from the germline V gene are SQVTM and ANQGSEA. The DNA for the CDR3 is TGCAGCGTCCAAGACAGGGCTATCTCTGGAAACACCATATATTTT. Encoded protein: CSVQDRAISGNTIYF.

The genes are TRBV25-1 and TRBJ2-1; D unresolved. This CDR3 is built from 11 residues. Germline lookup yields CDR1 MGHDK and CDR2 SYGVNS. V shed 0 bases and J shed 9 bases, with 3 bases lying between them. The CDR3, as DNA: TGTGCCAGCAGTGAATACGTTGAGCAGTTCTTC. Translating it yields CASSEYVEQFF. Complete variable domain (other parts from reference TRBV25-1 and TRBJ2-1): EADIYQTPRYLVIGTGKKITLECSQTMGHDKMYWYQQDPGMELHLIHYSYGVNSTEKGDLSSESTVSRIRTEHFPLTLESARPSHTSQYLCASSEYVEQFFGPGTRLTVL.

This chain uses TRBV7-9 with TRBJ2-2; TRBD2 might be the D (5 bases). V lost 5 bases, J lost 7 bases, and 14 bases lay in between. This CDR3 spans 14 amino acids. Germline CDR1 and CDR2: SEHNR and FQNEAQ (reference sequence). The CDR3 nucleotides read TGTGCCAGCAGCCCTCACTTAGGAGGCGGGGAGCTGTTTTTT. This codes for CASSPHLGGGELFF.

This chain connects TRBV3-1 (or the pseudogene TRBV3-2) to TRBJ2-7; 7 bases map to TRBD1. Germline CDR1 and CDR2: LGHDT and YNNKEL (reference sequence). Trimming removed 6 bases from V and 1 base from J; junction bases left unmatched: 21. This CDR3 contains 19 residues. The CDR3: CASRRPSDRERVSSYEQYF. In DNA, the CDR3 is TGTGCCAGCAGGCGACCTTCTGACAGGGAGAGGGTGTCATCCTACGAGCAGTACTTC.

The genes are TRBV27 and TRBJ2-7; the match to TRBD1 covers 10 bases. V shed 8 bases and J 2 bases; nucleotides not matched to a gene: 9. The CDR3 runs to 15 residues. CDR1 and CDR2 (germline): MNHEY, SMNVEV (reference sequence). Written as DNA, the CDR3 is TGTGCCAGCCATAGTCTGGGACAGGGGCCCTACGAGCAGTACTTC. Encoded protein: CASHSLGQGPYEQYF.

V gene TRBV9 combines with J gene TRBJ1-4; D perhaps matches TRBD1 (5 bases). This CDR3 is 15 amino acids long. The germline V and J ends were trimmed by 0 bases and 7 bases, with 13 bases remaining between them. Germline values: CDR1 SGDLS, CDR2 YYNGEE. Here the CDR3 DNA reads TGTGCCAGCAGCGTAGGTTTAGGGGCGGCTGAAAAACTGTTTTTT. As protein: CASSVGLGAAEKLFF. Full variable domain (outside the CDR3, taken from reference TRBV9 and TRBJ1-4): DSGVTQTPKHLITATGQRVTLRCSPRSGDLSVYWYQQSLDQGLQFLIQYYNGEERAKGNILERFSAQQFPDLHSELNLSSLELGDSALYFCASSVGLGAAEKLFFGSGTQLSVL.

A single count supports this clone. CDR3 DNA sequence: TGTGCCAGCAGTACCAGGGCCGATCAGCCCCAGCATTTT. This gives the protein CASSTRADQPQHF. V is TRBV12-3 or TRBV12-4 and J is TRBJ1-5; D may be TRBD1 (5 bases). The CDR3 has 13 amino acids. Trimming left V 5 bases short and J 5 bases short, with 10 bases between.

This chain uses TRBV5-1 with TRBJ1-1, with D hard to call. Germline CDR1 reads SGHRS; CDR2 reads YFSETQ. The CDR3 spans 17 residues. The V gene lost 1 base and the J gene lost 6 bases, with 22 bases spanning the gap. The CDR3 loop is CASSLWEDGGSVSEAFF. In DNA, the CDR3 is TGCGCCAGCAGCTTGTGGGAGGACGGCGGAAGTGTATCTGAAGCTTTCTTT.

The rearrangement joins TRBV6-6 to TRBJ1-2, with D perhaps TRBD1 (5 bases). Germline V gene sequence: CDR1 MNHNY, CDR2 SVGAGI (reference sequence). V lost 1 base to trimming and J lost 4 bases, with 16 bases between them. The CDR3 covers 16 residues. The CDR3: CASSYYGSGGVYGYTF. In nucleotides, the CDR3 is TGTGCCAGCAGTTACTATGGGTCCGGGGGGGTCTATGGCTACACCTTC.

This sequence joins TRBV6-4 and TRBJ1-2; 7 nucleotides match TRBD1. This CDR3 is 16 amino acids long. Germline CDR1 is MRHNA and CDR2 is SNTAGT. With V trimmed by 3 bases and J by 5 bases, 12 bases remained unmatched. The CDR3 is CASSEEGAGVTYGYTF. CDR3 nucleotide sequence: TGTGCCAGCAGTGAGGAGGGGGCAGGGGTGACTTATGGCTACACCTTC.

This clone was found a few times. V usage is TRBV7-6 and J usage is TRBJ2-1, with 8 positions matching TRBD2. Germline trimming cut 5 bases from V and 6 bases from J; bases unmatched to any gene: 9. CDR1 is SGHVS, CDR2 FNYEAQ, per germline. This CDR3 comprises 15 residues. CDR3 sequence: CASSLGGARINEQFF. Here the CDR3 DNA reads TGTGCCAGCAGCCTCGGGGGGGCCCGGATCAATGAGCAGTTCTTC.

This rearrangement joins TRBV24-1 to TRBJ2-1, with a weak D call TRBD2 (7 bases). V was trimmed by 4 bases and J by 0 bases, leaving 18 bases between them. Germline V gene lookup returns CDR1 KGHDR and CDR2 SFDVKD. CDR3 length: 18 amino acids. The CDR3 here is CATSDPSRGASSYNEQFF. The CDR3 coding sequence is TGTGCCACCAGTGACCCAAGTCGGGGGGCAAGCTCCTACAATGAGCAGTTCTTC.

The chain has TRBV18 and TRBJ2-7; TRBD2 aligns across 8 bases. In germline, CDR1 is KGHSH, CDR2 LQKENI. CDR3 length: 14 residues. V lost 1 base and J lost 3; bases outside the gene matches: 2. The CDR3, as DNA: TGTGCCAGCTCACCACTCGGGGGGGACTACGAGCAGTACTTC. Translated: CASSPLGGDYEQYF.

This chain links TRBV4-1 with TRBJ1-2; a possible D gene is TRBD1 (6 bases). This CDR3 contains 15 residues. Trimming left V 2 bases short and J 2 bases short, with 12 bases between. The germline CDR1 and CDR2 sequences are MGHRA and YSYEKL. The CDR3: CASSQRGAGNYGYTF. The CDR3 coding sequence is TGCGCCAGCAGCCAACGGGGGGCCGGAAACTATGGCTACACCTTC.

The chain combines TRBV10-3 with TRBJ2-7; D perhaps matches TRBD1 (6 bases). With 4 bases removed from V and 2 bases from J, the gap between germline ends came to 9 bases. Germline V gene sequence: CDR1 ENHRY, CDR2 SYGVKD. CDR3 size: 13 residues. The CDR3 nucleotides read TGTGCCATCAGTGGGGACACCGCCTACGAGCAGTACTTC. Translated: CAISGDTAYEQYF.

This chain joins TRBV5-1 and TRBJ2-7; 8 bases agree with TRBD1. In germline, CDR1 is SGHRS, CDR2 YFSETQ. This CDR3 is 13 amino acids long. V dropped 7 bases and J dropped 3; count of bases not matched to a gene: 6. The CDR3 loop reads CASAPTGDYEQYF. The CDR3 DNA is TGCGCCAGCGCCCCGACAGGGGACTACGAGCAGTACTTC.

The chain is built from TRBV13 and TRBJ2-7, with TRBD1 matching over 9 bases. V lost 5 bases, J lost 6 bases, and 5 bases stayed unmatched. The germline CDR1 and CDR2 sequences are PRHDT and FYEKMQ (reference sequence). The CDR3 spans 13 residues. The CDR3 nucleotides are TGTGCCAGCAGCCGCGGACAGGGGCGCGAGCAGTACTTC. Its protein product is CASSRGQGREQYF.

DNA of the CDR3: TGCGCCAGCAGCCAAGGGGGTTGGACAGGGGGAAGATCGGGCAATCAGCCCCAGCATTTT. Its protein is CASSQGGWTGGRSGNQPQHF. V and J are TRBV4-1 and TRBJ1-5, with TRBD1 matching 10 bases. The ends lost 1 base at V and 2 bases at J; junction bases unmatched: 14. Germline V gene lookup returns CDR1 MGHRA and CDR2 YSYEKL. This CDR3 comprises 20 residues.

The CDR3 coding sequence is TGTGCCAGCAGTGACCCAAGAACTAATCAGCCCCAGCATTTT. Its translation: CASSDPRTNQPQHF. The chain is built from TRBV2 and TRBJ1-5; no definite D call. V dropped 3 bases and J dropped 4 bases, with 10 bases sitting between them. Germline loops: CDR1 SNHLY, CDR2 FYNNEI. This CDR3 has 14 amino acids. The whole variable domain, filled in from reference TRBV2 and TRBJ1-5, reads EPEVTQTPSHQVTQMGQEVILRCVPISNHLYFYWYRQILGQKVEFLVSFYNNEISEKSEIFDDQFSVERPDGSNFTLKIRSTKLEDSAMYFCASSDPRTNQPQHFGDGTRLSIL.

This rearrangement joins TRBV19 to TRBJ2-1, with TRBD1 as a possible D gene (6 bases). V gave up 4 bases and J gave up 4 bases, with 11 bases separating them. Germline V CDR1 and CDR2: LNHDA, SQIVND (reference sequence). The CDR3 contains 14 residues. The CDR3 protein is CASSRGTGYNEQFF. DNA for the CDR3: TGTGCCAGTAGTAGGGGAACAGGGTACAATGAGCAGTTCTTC.